Shown below are 19 T cell receptor beta chains from a single sample sequenced in a study of cytomegalovirus exposure and HLA in healthy donors. Amplification used 60 Vbeta primers and 13 Jbeta primers. Sequenced by immunoSEQ multiplex PCR; TCRdb stores in-frame clones only, minus some. The data hold some 150,000 clones, with around 72% observed a single time. The specimen was PBMCs. The receptors were sampled from a man in his fifties or sixties in good health and CMV-seropositive.

This clone showed up just a few times. This chain links TRBV7-6 with TRBJ2-2, with D possibly matching TRBD2 (5 bases). CDR3 length equals 13 residues. CDR1 and CDR2 from the germline V gene are SGHVS and FNYEAQ. Trimming cost V 4 bases and J 7 bases, with 10 bases left between them. This CDR3 reads CASSSRELGELFF. The CDR3 nucleotides are TGTGCCAGCAGCTCCCGGGAACTCGGGGAGCTGTTTTTT.

The CDR3, as DNA: TGCAGCGTTTCGTCCCGACAGGGCGAGCAGTACTTC. Amino acids: CSVSSRQGEQYF. V is TRBV29-1 and J is TRBJ2-7, with 7 bases aligning to TRBD1. The J segment lost 6 bases and the V segment lost 5 bases, leaving 7 bases of the junction unmatched. Germline-derived CDR1 and CDR2 are SQVTM and ANQGSEA. The CDR3 sequence is 12 residues long.

V and J are TRBV5-1 and TRBJ1-2; D possibly corresponds to TRBD1 (6 bases). Germline CDR1 reads SGHRS; CDR2 reads YFSETQ. This CDR3 comprises 17 residues. The germline V and J ends were trimmed by 0 bases and 4 bases, with 19 bases remaining between them. The CDR3 loop is CASSLANRNRAGYGYTF. The CDR3 nucleotides read TGCGCCAGCAGCTTGGCCAATCGTAACAGGGCCGGCTATGGCTACACCTTC.

In this sample, this clone turned up a few times. This CDR3 is CASSLDPRGEETQYF. For the CDR3, the DNA is TGTGCCAGCAGCTTAGACCCGCGGGGAGAAGAGACCCAGTACTTC. V usage is TRBV7-2 and J usage is TRBJ2-5; D possibly corresponds to TRBD2 (6 bases). The CDR3 runs to 15 residues. V was clipped by 1 base and J by 3 bases, with 12 bases between them. Germline V gene lookup returns CDR1 SGHTA and CDR2 FQGNSA.

The V call is TRBV5-5, the J call TRBJ2-2; D call uncertain. CDR1 SGHKS and CDR2 YYEKEE come from the germline V gene (reference sequence). The ends were cut back, 1 base at V and 4 bases at J, with 14 bases in the middle. This CDR3 region has 16 residues. CDR3 sequence (DNA): TGTGCCAGCAGCTTGATCCCGGGTACGGGCACCGGGGAGCTGTTTTTT. Its protein product is CASSLIPGTGTGELFF.

CDR3 DNA: TGTGCCAGCAGTTTGGCAGGTTACAATGAGCAGTTCTTC. It specifies CASSLAGYNEQFF. This chain connects TRBV2 to TRBJ2-1; D uncertain. This CDR3 has 13 residues. V lost 5 bases, J lost 4 bases, and 9 bases lay in between. Germline CDR1 SNHLY, CDR2 FYNNEI.

The gene calls are TRBV5-1 and TRBJ2-3, with 10 bases identical to TRBD2. CDR1 is SGHRS, CDR2 YFSETQ, per germline. The CDR3 length is 15 residues. With 2 bases clipped from V and 5 bases from J, the junction kept 5 bases outside the gene matches. CDR3 in amino acids: CASSFLAGAQDTQYF. The CDR3 DNA reads TGCGCCAGCAGCTTTCTAGCGGGAGCCCAAGATACGCAGTATTTT.

The chain uses TRBV7-3 and TRBJ1-1; D may be TRBD1 (6 bases). Trimming left V 5 bases short and J 9 bases short, with 13 bases between. CDR1 is SGHTA, CDR2 FQGTGA, per germline. CDR3 length: 12 amino acids. CDR3 amino acids: CASSNRTAQAFF. In nucleotides, the CDR3 is TGTGCCAGCAGCAACCGGACAGCTCAAGCTTTCTTT.

On this clone itself: Relative to the germline gene, one junction end is altered; a read error may explain this. V usage is TRBV5-4 and J usage is TRBJ1-1, with D unresolved. Germline-derived CDR1 and CDR2 are SGHNT and YYREEE (reference sequence). CDR3 length: 12 residues. The CDR3, as DNA: TGTGCCAGCAGCTTGGTTAACAGTGAAGCTTTCTTT. This sequence encodes CASSLVNSEAFF.

The chain employs TRBV5-1 and TRBJ2-1; the match to TRBD2 covers 8 bases. The CDR3 is 15 residues long. V lost 2 bases and J lost 9; bases outside the gene matches: 10. CDR1 and CDR2 from the germline V gene are SGHRS and YFSETQ. As DNA, the CDR3 is TGCGCCAGCAGCTTTACAAGCGGGGGAGAGGGTGAGCAGTTCTTC. Amino acids: CASSFTSGGEGEQFF. Using reference TRBV5-1 and TRBJ2-1 for the parts outside the CDR3, the full variable domain is KAGVTQTPRYLIKTRGQQVTLSCSPISGHRSVSWYQQTPGQGLQFLFEYFSETQRNKGNFPGRFSGRQFSNSRSEMNVSTLELGDSALYLCASSFTSGGEGEQFFGPGTRLTVL.

This rearrangement joins TRBV12-5 to TRBJ1-2; D not certain. The CDR3 consists of 14 residues. CDR1 LGHNT and CDR2 FRNRAP come from the germline V gene. The V gene lost 2 bases and the J gene lost 5 bases, with 12 bases spanning the gap. This CDR3 reads CASGLSSGEYGYTF. For the CDR3, the DNA is TGTGCTAGTGGTTTGTCGAGCGGAGAATATGGCTACACCTTC.

The DNA for the CDR3 is TGCGCCAGCAGCCCCCGGACTAGCGGGGGCCAACTGAACACCGGGGAGCTGTTTTTT. Translation gives CASSPRTSGGQLNTGELFF. V usage is TRBV5-1 and J usage is TRBJ2-2, with 13 bases identical to TRBD2. The CDR3 runs 19 residues. Germline V gene sequence: CDR1 SGHRS, CDR2 YFSETQ. V shed 4 bases, J shed 1 base, and the junction held 10 bases outside the gene matches.

This clone was picked up one time. This rearrangement joins TRBV19 to TRBJ1-2; D remains unclear. Trimming removed 6 bases at V and 6 bases at J, with 11 bases between. Germline CDR1 reads LNHDA; CDR2 reads SQIVND (reference sequence). This CDR3 is 12 amino acids long. The CDR3 DNA reads TGTGCCAGTAGGAGGGTTTATGATGGCTACACCTTC. Amino acids: CASRRVYDGYTF.

This sequence joins TRBV4-1 and TRBJ2-1; a possible D gene is TRBD2 (5 bases). Germline V gene lookup returns CDR1 MGHRA and CDR2 YSYEKL. This CDR3 spans 16 amino acids. V was trimmed by 0 bases and J by 1 base, leaving 10 bases between them. The DNA for the CDR3 is TGCGCCAGCAGCCAAGAGGGTCGCGGGTCCTACAATGAGCAGTTCTTC. This codes for CASSQEGRGSYNEQFF.

This sequence joins TRBV4-2 and TRBJ2-5; D uncertain. V lost 1 base, J lost 2 bases, and 17 bases lay in between. The CDR3 covers 17 residues. Looked up from germline, CDR1 is LGHNA and CDR2 is YNFKEQ. CDR3 nucleotide sequence: TGTGCCAGCAGCCAAGCCGTGAGGATAGACCCACAAGAGACCCAGTACTTC. Translating it yields CASSQAVRIDPQETQYF.

In regard to this clone: Other DNA sequences in this sample translate to the same CDR3. Here the CDR3 reads CASSVDGGASYEQYF. The CDR3 bases are TGTGCCAGCAGCGTAGATGGCGGGGCCTCCTACGAGCAGTACTTC. The V call is TRBV9, the J call TRBJ2-7, with D perhaps matching TRBD2 (6 bases). Germline lookup yields CDR1 SGDLS and CDR2 YYNGEE. This CDR3 contains 15 residues. V gave up 0 bases and J gave up 0 bases, with 10 bases separating them. The variable domain in full, with the rest retrieved from reference TRBV9 and TRBJ2-7, is DSGVTQTPKHLITATGQRVTLRCSPRSGDLSVYWYQQSLDQGLQFLIQYYNGEERAKGNILERFSAQQFPDLHSELNLSSLELGDSALYFCASSVDGGASYEQYFGPGTRLTVT.

The rearrangement links TRBV19 to TRBJ1-1; D is ambiguous. With 2 bases removed from V and 0 bases from J, the gap between germline ends came to 4 bases. The CDR3 spans 13 residues. Germline V gives CDR1 LNHDA, CDR2 SQIVND (reference sequence). Written as DNA, the CDR3 is TGTGCCAGTAGTATAAGCCTGAACACTGAAGCTTTCTTT. Encoded protein: CASSISLNTEAFF.

The gene calls are TRBV11-2 and TRBJ2-5; D is perhaps TRBD2 (6 bases). Trimming pared 5 bases from V and 5 bases from J, leaving 12 bases between. The germline CDR1 and CDR2 sequences are SGHAT and FQNNGV. The CDR3 has 13 residues. The CDR3 is CASSPGVKETQYF. CDR3 sequence (DNA): TGTGCCAGCAGCCCGGGGGTAAAGGAGACCCAGTACTTC.

CDR3 DNA: TGTGCCAGCTCACCACTTTTGAGTGACACCATATATTTT. Its protein is CASSPLLSDTIYF. The chain couples TRBV18 to TRBJ1-3; D call uncertain. The CDR3 contains 13 residues. Germline-derived CDR1 and CDR2 are KGHSH and LQKENI. Trimming removed 1 base at V and 8 bases at J, with 9 bases between.